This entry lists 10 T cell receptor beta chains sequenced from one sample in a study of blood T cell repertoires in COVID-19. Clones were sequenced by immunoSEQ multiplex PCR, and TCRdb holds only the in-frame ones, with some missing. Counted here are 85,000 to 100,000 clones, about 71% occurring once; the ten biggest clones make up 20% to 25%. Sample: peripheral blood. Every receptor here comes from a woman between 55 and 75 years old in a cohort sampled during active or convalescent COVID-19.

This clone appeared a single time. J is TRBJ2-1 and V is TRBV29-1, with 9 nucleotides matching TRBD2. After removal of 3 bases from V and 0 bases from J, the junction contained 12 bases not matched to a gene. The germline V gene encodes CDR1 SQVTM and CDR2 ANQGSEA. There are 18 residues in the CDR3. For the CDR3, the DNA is TGCAGCGTTGAGGGGGCGGCTAGCGGGGCCAACTCCTACAATGAGCAGTTCTTC. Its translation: CSVEGAASGANSYNEQFF.

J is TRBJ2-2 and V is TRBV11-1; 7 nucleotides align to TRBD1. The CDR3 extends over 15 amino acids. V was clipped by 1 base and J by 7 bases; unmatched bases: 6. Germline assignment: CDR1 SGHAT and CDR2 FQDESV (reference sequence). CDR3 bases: TGTGCCAGCAGCTTAGGTACAGGGGTGGTCGGGGAGCTGTTTTTT. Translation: CASSLGTGVVGELFF.

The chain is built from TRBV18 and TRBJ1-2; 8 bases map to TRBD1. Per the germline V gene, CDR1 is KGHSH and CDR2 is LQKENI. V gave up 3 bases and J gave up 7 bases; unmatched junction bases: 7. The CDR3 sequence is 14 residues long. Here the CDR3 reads CASSPTQGARGYTF. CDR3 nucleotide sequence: TGTGCCAGCTCACCTACCCAGGGGGCGCGTGGCTACACCTTC. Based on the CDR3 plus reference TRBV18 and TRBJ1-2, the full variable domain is NAGVMQNPRHLVRRRGQEARLRCSPMKGHSHVYWYRQLPEEGLKFMVYLQKENIIDESGMPKERFSAEFPKEGPSILRIQQVVRGDSAAYFCASSPTQGARGYTFGSGTRLTVV.

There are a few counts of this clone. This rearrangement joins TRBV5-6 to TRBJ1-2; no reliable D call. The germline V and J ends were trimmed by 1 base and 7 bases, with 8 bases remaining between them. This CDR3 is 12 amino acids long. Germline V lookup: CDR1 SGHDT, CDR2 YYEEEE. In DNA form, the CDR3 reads TGTGCCAGCAGCTTGTTCTTCTCTGGCTACACCTTC. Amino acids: CASSLFFSGYTF.

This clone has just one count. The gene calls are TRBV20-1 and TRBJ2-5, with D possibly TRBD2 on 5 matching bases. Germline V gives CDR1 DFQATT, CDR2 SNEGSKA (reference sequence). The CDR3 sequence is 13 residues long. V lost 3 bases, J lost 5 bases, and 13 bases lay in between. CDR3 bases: TGCAGTGCTAGTCAGGCTAGCATCGAGACCCAGTACTTC. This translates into CSASQASIETQYF.

In nucleotides, the CDR3 is TGTGCCAGCAGCCCCGAGGCCCACACTGAAGCTTTCTTT. Protein product: CASSPEAHTEAFF. The J gene is TRBJ1-1, the V gene TRBV5-4; D not resolved. Germline V lookup: CDR1 SGHNT, CDR2 YYREEE (reference sequence). Trimming shortened V by 4 bases and J by 3 bases, and 10 bases separated the two germline ends. The CDR3 runs 13 residues. Looking up the rest from reference TRBV5-4 and TRBJ1-1 gives the full variable domain: ETGVTQSPTHLIKTRGQQVTLRCSSQSGHNTVSWYQQALGQGPQFIFQYYREEENGRGNFPPRFSGLQFPNYSSELNVNALELDDSALYLCASSPEAHTEAFFGQGTRLTVV.

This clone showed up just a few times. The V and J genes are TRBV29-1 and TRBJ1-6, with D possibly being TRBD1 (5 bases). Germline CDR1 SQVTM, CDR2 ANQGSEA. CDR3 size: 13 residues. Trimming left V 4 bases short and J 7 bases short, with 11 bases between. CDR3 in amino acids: CSVVETDNSPLHF. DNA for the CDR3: TGCAGCGTTGTCGAGACAGACAATTCACCCCTCCACTTT. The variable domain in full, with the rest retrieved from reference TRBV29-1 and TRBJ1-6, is SAVISQKPSRDICQRGTSLTIQCQVDSQVTMMFWYRQQPGQSLTLIATANQGSEATYESGFVIDKFPISRPNLTFSTLTVSNMSPEDSSIYLCSVVETDNSPLHFGNGTRLTVT.

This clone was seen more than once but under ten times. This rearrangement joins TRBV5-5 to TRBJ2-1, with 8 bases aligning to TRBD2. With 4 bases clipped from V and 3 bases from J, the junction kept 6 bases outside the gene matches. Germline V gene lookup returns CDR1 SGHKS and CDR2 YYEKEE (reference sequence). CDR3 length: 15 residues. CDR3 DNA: TGTGCCAGCAGCCTCAGCGGGGGCCACTACAATGAGCAGTTCTTC. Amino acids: CASSLSGGHYNEQFF.

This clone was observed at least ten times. CDR3 protein: CASSPSGQGSSYNEQFF. CDR3 coding DNA: TGTGCCAGCAGCCCTAGCGGGCAGGGTAGCTCCTACAATGAGCAGTTCTTC. This chain links TRBV7-2 with TRBJ2-1; 8 bases match TRBD2. J gave up 0 bases and V 5 bases, and 9 bases lay outside the gene matches. Germline CDR1 SGHTA, CDR2 FQGNSA. This CDR3 comprises 17 residues.

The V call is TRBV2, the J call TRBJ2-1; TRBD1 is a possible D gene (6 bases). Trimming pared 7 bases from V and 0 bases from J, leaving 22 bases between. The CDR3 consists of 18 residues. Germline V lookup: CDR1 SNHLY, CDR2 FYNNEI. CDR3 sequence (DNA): TGTGCCAGCAACAGGGACCCCTCGACTCGAAGCTCCTACAATGAGCAGTTCTTC. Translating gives CASNRDPSTRSSYNEQFF.